This T cell receptor (beta chain) came from a study of shared clonotypes between healthy human individuals. Study in general: Donors had three CD4 naive, three CD4 memory, two CD8 naive and one CD8 memory plate apiece.

Notes on the study in general: The study generally estimated greater richness for naive than memory subsets. Unshared clonotypes carried lower generation probabilities than those common to all four donors. Clonotype sharing across several donors was observed for around 4.5% of naive CD4 clonotypes.

Losses at the gene ends were 5 bases for V and 4 bases for J; bases not matched to a gene: 10. The CDR3 loop spans 15 amino acids. The germline CDR1 and CDR2 sequences are LNHDA and SQIVND (reference sequence). Profiling relied on immunoSEQ multiplex PCR, and the TCRdb table lists in-frame clones only, not all of them. The sample carries over a million clones, approximately 96% recorded once. This clone was recorded only once. Its cognate antigen is unknown. This sequence was found in a young man in good health. What was sequenced was naive CD4+ T cells sorted from blood. Stated subset: CD45RA+ positively selected. The chain has TRBV19 and TRBJ2-7; 8 bases are a match to TRBD1. CDR3 sequence: CASSAYGTGSYEQYF. Here the CDR3 DNA reads TGTGCCAGTAGTGCCTACGGGACAGGTTCTTACGAGCAGTACTTC.